This is a list of T cell receptor beta chains from one sample in a study of control samples from healthy donors and cancer patients. Using immunoSEQ multiplex PCR, the repertoire was profiled, and TCRdb retains in-frame clones only, with some absent. The sample lists around 140,000 clones; approximately 90% were seen once. The sequencing input was blood. The receptors shown here come from a man aged 35 to 55 in good health. CDR3s include the opening cysteine and the closing phenylalanine or tryptophan. A D gene is named only where the DNA matches it firmly. The size field is filled for only some rows; it gives once, few, many or a size class.

j_call clone_size v_call d_call cdr3_aa cdr3_nt
TRBJ1-2 . TRBV6-5 . CASRFGVNGYTF TGTGCCAGCAGATTCGGGGTAAATGGCTACACCTTC
TRBJ1-3 . TRBV2 . CASSELTGISGNTIYF TGTGCCAGCAGTGAACTGACAGGTATCTCTGGAAACACCATATATTTT
TRBJ2-7 . TRBV6-2/TRBV6-3 . CASSPGNLEQYF TGTGCCAGCAGTCCCGGAAATCTTGAGCAGTACTTC
TRBJ2-5 once TRBV10-1 . CASSESGNQETQYF TGCGCCAGCAGTGAGAGTGGGAACCAAGAGACCCAGTACTTC
TRBJ2-7 . TRBV6-6 TRBD1 CASSRTGPREQYF TGTGCCAGCAGTCGGACAGGCCCAAGGGAGCAGTACTTC
TRBJ2-6 . TRBV9 TRBD1 CASSGGTGAGANVLTF TGTGCCAGCAGCGGGGGGACAGGTGCTGGGGCCAACGTCCTGACTTTC
TRBJ1-2 few TRBV5-1 TRBD1 CASSSPDRGYYGYTF TGCGCCAGCAGTTCCCCGGACAGGGGGTACTATGGCTACACCTTC
TRBJ2-7 . TRBV27 TRBD2 CASRKLAGGSYEQYF TGTGCCAGCAGAAAATTAGCGGGGGGTTCCTACGAGCAGTACTTC
TRBJ1-4 . TRBV14 . CASSQDLRGGEKLFF TGTGCCAGCAGCCAAGATCTACGCGGAGGGGAAAAACTGTTTTTT
TRBJ1-4 . TRBV2 TRBD1 CASRRTGDEKLFF TGTGCCAGCCGCAGGACAGGGGACGAAAAACTGTTTTTT
TRBJ2-7 . TRBV14 . CASSQVSEQYF TGTGCCAGCAGCCAAGTAAGCGAGCAGTACTTC
TRBJ2-7 . TRBV27 TRBD1 CASSRKGAEIRTGDYEQYF TGTGCCAGCAGCCGAAAAGGGGCGGAGATCCGGACAGGGGACTACGAGCAGTACTTC
TRBJ1-1 . TRBV5-4 TRBD1 CASSGQGENTEAFF TGTGCCAGCAGCGGACAGGGGGAGAACACTGAAGCTTTCTTT
TRBJ2-5 . TRBV19 TRBD2 CASRQWGGIQETQYF TGTGCCAGTAGACAGTGGGGGGGGATACAAGAAACCCAGTACTTC
TRBJ1-5 few TRBV5-8 . CASSLLEGMRPQHF TGTGCCAGCAGCTTGCTTGAGGGGATGAGGCCCCAGCATTTT
TRBJ2-2 . TRBV7-3 . CASSLSPTAGELFF TGTGCCAGCAGCTTATCCCCGACGGCCGGGGAGCTGTTTTTT
TRBJ2-7 . TRBV19 . CASSIGGQRYYEQYF TGTGCCAGTAGTATAGGAGGACAGAGATACTACGAGCAGTACTTC
TRBJ1-4 . TRBV15 . CATSRDVTENEKLFF TGTGCCACCAGCAGAGATGTGACAGAGAATGAAAAACTGTTTTTT
TRBJ1-2 . TRBV6-1 . CASSEAPGSPGYTF TGTGCCAGCAGTGAAGCCCCAGGGTCCCCTGGCTACACCTTC
TRBJ2-1 . TRBV6-2/TRBV6-3 TRBD1 CASSVIRTGQRPYNEQFF TGTGCCAGCAGTGTTATCCGGACAGGGCAAAGACCCTACAATGAGCAGTTCTTC
TRBJ2-1 . TRBV5-6 . CASSFFYDEQFF TGTGCCAGCAGCTTCTTCTACGATGAGCAGTTCTTC
TRBJ2-5 . TRBV18 . CASSPPSQETQYF TGTGCCAGCTCACCACCGTCCCAAGAGACCCAGTACTTC
TRBJ2-3 . TRBV20-1 TRBD2 CSASSPSGKRTDTQYF TGCAGTGCTAGTTCCCCTAGCGGGAAGCGCACAGATACGCAGTATTTT
TRBJ2-3 . TRBV19 . CASRPGLGDTDTQYF TGTGCCAGTAGACCAGGGCTGGGAGACACAGATACGCAGTATTTT
TRBJ1-1 . TRBV19 . CASSGYEAFF TGTGCCAGTAGCGGGTATGAAGCTTTCTTT
TRBJ2-2 few TRBV11-2 TRBD1 CASSSTGGPTGELFF TGTGCCAGCAGCTCTACAGGGGGCCCCACCGGGGAGCTGTTTTTT
TRBJ1-1 . TRBV19 TRBD1 CASSVNRGQGTEAFF TGTGCCAGTAGCGTAAACAGGGGGCAAGGCACTGAAGCTTTCTTT
TRBJ1-5 . TRBV19 . CASSTMGLGSNQPQHF TGTGCCAGTAGTACGATGGGGTTGGGGAGCAATCAGCCCCAGCATTTT
TRBJ2-3 . TRBV19 . CASSPRGTDTQYF TGTGCCAGTAGTCCTAGAGGCACAGATACGCAGTATTTT
TRBJ1-4 . TRBV27 . CASSSAGVAELFF TGTGCCAGCAGTTCCGCAGGGGTTGCGGAACTGTTTTTT
TRBJ2-7 . TRBV28 . CASGADHEQYF TGTGCCAGCGGGGCAGACCACGAGCAGTACTTC
TRBJ1-5 . TRBV6-1 . CASSESGNQPQHF TGTGCCAGCAGTGAGTCCGGCAATCAGCCCCAGCATTTT
TRBJ1-3 once TRBV18 . CASSPGFRGRGNTIYF TGTGCCAGCTCACCAGGGTTCCGGGGGCGCGGAAACACCATATATTTT
TRBJ1-3 . TRBV2 TRBD1 CASIGTGDLTIYF TGTGCCAGCATCGGGACAGGGGATCTCACCATATATTTT
TRBJ2-7 few TRBV6-5 TRBD1 CASSYLSTGAGEQYF TGTGCCAGCAGTTACCTTTCCACAGGGGCTGGCGAGCAGTACTTC
TRBJ2-1 . TRBV11-2 . CASSLAGYSEQFF TGTGCCAGCAGCTTAGCGGGTTACAGTGAGCAGTTCTTC
TRBJ1-4 . TRBV28 . CASSAHRWGFQQEKLFF TGTGCCAGCAGTGCCCACCGGTGGGGGTTCCAGCAAGAAAAACTGTTTTTT
TRBJ1-1 . TRBV18 . CASSPALVGTEAFF TGTGCCAGCTCACCGGCCCTTGTTGGCACTGAAGCTTTCTTT
TRBJ2-7 . TRBV5-6 TRBD1 CASSSGTGGGYEQYF TGTGCCAGCAGCTCCGGGACAGGGGGCGGGTACGAGCAGTACTTC
TRBJ2-2 . TRBV28 . CASSFRQPANTGELFF TGTGCCAGCAGTTTTCGACAACCCGCGAACACCGGGGAGCTGTTTTTT
TRBJ1-4 . TRBV2 . CASSEGLPGVEKLFF TGTGCCAGCAGTGAGGGGCTACCAGGAGTGGAAAAACTGTTTTTT